This T cell receptor beta chain was sequenced for a study of PD-1 blockade in classical Hodgkin lymphoma. Libraries were prepared by immunoSEQ multiplex PCR; TCRdb keeps only in-frame clonotypes and omits some of them. The sample contains about 14,000 clones, more than 65% of which appear only once. All patients experienced relapse after autologous stem cell transplantation, and brentuximab vedotin exposure was variable. Best response was recorded as complete response, partial response or progressive disease. CDR1 SGHKS and CDR2 YYEKEE come from the germline V gene (reference sequence). J gave up 4 bases and V 4 bases, and 8 bases lay outside the gene matches. The CDR3 is 15 amino acids.

The source was peripheral blood mononuclear cells (PBMCs), collected at baseline. This receptor was taken from a human donor with classical Hodgkin lymphoma. The gene calls are TRBV5-5 and TRBJ2-7, with TRBD1 matching over 10 bases. The CDR3 region has the DNA TGTGCCAGCAGCGCCCGTCTGGGACAGGGGTACGAGCAGTACTTC. The encoded protein is CASSARLGQGYEQYF.